These 10 T cell receptor beta chains came from one sample sequenced in a study of blood T cell repertoires in COVID-19. Clones were read by immunoSEQ multiplex PCR, and TCRdb kept only the in-frame ones, dropping some. The table includes hundreds of thousands of clones, 75% to 90% detected once. The sample taken for sequencing was peripheral blood. These receptor sequences come from a woman in her twenties or thirties with active or convalescent COVID-19.

The genes are TRBV5-4 and TRBJ1-3, with 8 bases identical to TRBD1. J gave up 4 bases and V 0 bases, and 9 bases lay outside the gene matches. Germline lookup yields CDR1 SGHNT and CDR2 YYREEE (reference sequence). The CDR3 has 17 amino acids. DNA of the CDR3: TGTGCCAGCAGCTTGGGACAGGGGTTAGACGGCGGAAACACCATATATTTT. Encoded protein: CASSLGQGLDGGNTIYF.

This clone was counted once. V gene TRBV7-9 combines with J gene TRBJ1-2; D possibly corresponds to TRBD1 (6 bases). From germline, CDR1 is SEHNR and CDR2 FQNEAQ (reference sequence). The V and J ends lost 5 bases and 6 bases respectively, with 10 bases between them. CDR3 size: 12 residues. The CDR3 spells CASSRAGDGYTF. Written as DNA, the CDR3 is TGTGCCAGCAGCAGAGCAGGGGATGGCTACACCTTC.

This sequence joins TRBV3-1 (or the pseudogene TRBV3-2) and TRBJ1-6; D gene uncertain. V dropped 4 bases and J dropped 9 bases, with 16 bases sitting between them. The CDR3 extends over 15 amino acids. Germline values: CDR1 LGHDT, CDR2 YNNKEL (reference sequence). CDR3 sequence (DNA): TGTGCCAGCAGCCCCCGCCCTGATAGTGGTTCACCCCTCCACTTT. Translated: CASSPRPDSGSPLHF.

V and J are TRBV27 and TRBJ2-6, with 10 bases fitting TRBD1. The CDR3 extends over 18 amino acids. The germline CDR1 and CDR2 sequences are MNHEY and SMNVEV (reference sequence). V was clipped by 3 bases and J by 0 bases; unmatched bases: 5. The CDR3 sequence is CASSLRGTGASGANVLTF. The CDR3 coding sequence is TGTGCCAGCAGTTTGAGGGGGACAGGGGCCTCTGGGGCCAACGTCCTGACTTTC.

The chain has TRBV25-1 and TRBJ1-6, with 7 bases aligning to TRBD1. The trim removed 6 bases at V and 7 bases at J, leaving 9 bases unmatched. Germline-derived CDR1 and CDR2 are MGHDK and SYGVNS. The CDR3 length is 15 residues. For the CDR3, the DNA is TGTGCCAGCAGGCAGACAGGGCACCGGAATTCACCCCTCCACTTT. It is translated as CASRQTGHRNSPLHF.

The chain is built from TRBV7-2 and TRBJ2-1; 11 bases map to TRBD1. V gave up 3 bases and J gave up 6 bases; unmatched junction bases: 1. In germline, CDR1 is SGHTA, CDR2 FQGNSA. This CDR3 has 14 residues. The CDR3 spells CASSFGTGGNEQFF. The DNA of the CDR3 is TGTGCCAGCAGCTTTGGGACAGGGGGCAATGAGCAGTTCTTC.

The CDR3 nucleotides are TGTGCCAGCAGCTTGGTAACTAGCGGGGGGTACAATGAGCAGTTCTTC. It yields the protein CASSLVTSGGYNEQFF. The V call is TRBV5-6, the J call TRBJ2-1, with TRBD2 matching 12 bases. Germline-derived CDR1 and CDR2 are SGHDT and YYEEEE. J was trimmed by 4 bases and V by 0 bases; bases with no gene match: 2. This CDR3 comprises 16 residues.

The table lists this clone with a count of one. The chain couples TRBV23-1 to TRBJ1-1; D remains unclear. TRBV23-1 is flagged as an ORF with uncertain function. The CDR3 length is 13 residues. The V and J ends lost 6 bases and 1 base respectively, with 9 bases between them. The CDR3 nucleotides read TGCGCCAGCAGGCATACGGGGAACACTGAAGCTTTCTTT. This gives the protein CASRHTGNTEAFF.

The chain carries TRBV14 and TRBJ2-3; a possible D gene is TRBD1 (5 bases). The V end was cut by 2 bases, the J end by 0 bases, with 12 bases between. From germline, CDR1 is SGHDN and CDR2 FVKESK. The length of the CDR3 is 16 residues. The CDR3 bases are TGTGCCAGCAGCCAAAGGACACGCCGCAGCACAGATACGCAGTATTTT. The encoded protein is CASSQRTRRSTDTQYF.

J is TRBJ2-3 and V is TRBV10-3; 8 bases align to TRBD2. This CDR3 region has 16 residues. CDR1 ENHRY and CDR2 SYGVKD come from the germline V gene. The junction had 6 bases not matched to a gene; V was cut back by 0 bases and J by 4 bases. For the CDR3, the DNA is TGTGCCATCAGTGAGTCTCCAGCGGGGGTGGCAGATACGCAGTATTTT. Its translation is CAISESPAGVADTQYF.